Listed here are 6 T cell receptor beta chains from one sample, sequenced in a study of blood T cell repertoires in COVID-19. The assay was immunoSEQ multiplex PCR, and TCRdb's table has in-frame clones only and misses some. Of 150,000 to 200,000 clones listed, less than 90% are singletons. Input material: PBMCs or T cells enriched from blood (not recorded which). The receptors derive from a woman aged 45-65 years who had recovered from COVID-19.

CDR3 protein: CASSPGYTGELFF. In DNA form, the CDR3 reads TGTGCCAGCAGTCCGGGGTACACCGGGGAGCTGTTTTTT. This chain links TRBV28 with TRBJ2-2; weak D call: TRBD2 (5 bases). Trimming removed 5 bases at V and 3 bases at J, with 7 bases between. Germline lookup yields CDR1 MDHEN and CDR2 SYDVKM. This CDR3 has 13 amino acids.

This chain uses TRBV7-9 with TRBJ2-3; D possibly corresponds to TRBD1 (6 bases). The length of the CDR3 is 15 residues. V was shortened by 5 bases and J by 1 base, with 13 bases between the two germline ends. In germline, CDR1 is SEHNR, CDR2 FQNEAQ (reference sequence). DNA of the CDR3: TGTGCCAGCAGCGCACAGGGTAAGGGCACAGATACGCAGTATTTT. It yields the protein CASSAQGKGTDTQYF.

This clone was observed a single time. The V and J genes are TRBV5-1 and TRBJ1-1, with a possible D match to TRBD1 (5 bases). Germline CDR1 reads SGHRS; CDR2 reads YFSETQ. The V end lost 2 bases, the J end lost 4 bases, and 15 bases lay between the germline ends. This CDR3 spans 15 amino acids. DNA for the CDR3: TGCGCCAGCAGCTTCAGGGTGGGGGGAACCACTGAAGCTTTCTTT. Translation: CASSFRVGGTTEAFF.

The gene calls are TRBV7-3 and TRBJ2-6; the D gene is possibly TRBD1 (5 bases). Trimming stripped 2 bases from V and 2 bases from J, with 7 bases between. The CDR3 sequence is 15 residues long. Germline V gene lookup returns CDR1 SGHTA and CDR2 FQGTGA. CDR3 loop: CASSLPGPGANVLTF. The CDR3 DNA sequence: TGTGCCAGCAGCTTACCAGGGCCTGGGGCCAACGTCCTGACTTTC.

The chain recombines TRBV12-5 with TRBJ1-3; D not certain. The CDR3 length is 15 residues. The V end was cut by 7 bases, the J end by 0 bases, with 13 bases between. The germline V gene has CDR1 LGHNT and CDR2 FRNRAP. The CDR3 sequence: CASASGLISGNTIYF. CDR3 DNA sequence: TGTGCTAGTGCTTCGGGTCTTATCTCTGGAAACACCATATATTTT. Full variable domain (rest looked up from reference TRBV12-5 and TRBJ1-3): DARVTQTPRHKVTEMGQEVTMRCQPILGHNTVFWYRQTMMQGLELLAYFRNRAPLDDSGMPKDRFSAEMPDATLATLKIQPSEPRDSAVYFCASASGLISGNTIYFGEGSWLTVV.

Only a few counts were recorded for this clone. The chain couples TRBV19 to TRBJ1-2; 9 positions agree with TRBD1. The CDR3 runs 16 residues. Trimming took 5 bases from V and 8 from J; bases not matched to a gene: 15. Germline V gene data show CDR1 as LNHDA and CDR2 as SQIVND (reference sequence). Written as DNA, the CDR3 is TGTGCCAGTAGTTACAGGGGGCGCGGGGATCTGGGAGGCTACACCTTC. It yields the protein CASSYRGRGDLGGYTF.